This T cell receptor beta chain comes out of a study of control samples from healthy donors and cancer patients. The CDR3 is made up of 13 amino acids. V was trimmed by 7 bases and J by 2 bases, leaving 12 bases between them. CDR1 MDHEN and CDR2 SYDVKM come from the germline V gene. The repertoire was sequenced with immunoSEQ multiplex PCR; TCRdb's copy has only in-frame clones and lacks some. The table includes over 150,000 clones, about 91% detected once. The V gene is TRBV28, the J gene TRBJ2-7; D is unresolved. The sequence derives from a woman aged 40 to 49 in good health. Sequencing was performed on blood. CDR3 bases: TGTGCCAGCACCCTAGGAAATCCCTACGAGCAGTACTTC. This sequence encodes CASTLGNPYEQYF.